Listed here are 8 T cell receptor beta chains from one sample, sequenced in a study of blood T cell repertoires in COVID-19. Sequenced by immunoSEQ multiplex PCR; TCRdb stores in-frame clones only, minus some. The table has about 59,000 clones, approximately 79% seen once. The sequencing sample was made of peripheral blood. These receptors originate from a human donor in a cohort sampled during active COVID-19.

The V call is TRBV5-6, the J call TRBJ2-6, with a tentative D call TRBD2 (6 bases). CDR1 is SGHDT and CDR2 is YYEEEE in the germline V gene. Trimming took 3 bases from V and 0 from J, leaving 19 bases between them. The CDR3 has 19 amino acids. CDR3 residues: CASSWSLWEVHSGANVLTF. The CDR3 DNA is TGTGCCAGCAGCTGGAGCCTGTGGGAGGTTCACTCTGGGGCCAACGTCCTGACTTTC.

This chain links TRBV28 with TRBJ2-3; D unresolved. The CDR3 sequence is 15 residues long. Germline loops: CDR1 MDHEN, CDR2 SYDVKM. The V end was cut by 7 bases, the J end by 0 bases, with 14 bases between. The CDR3 sequence is CASTSRGASTDTQYF. DNA for the CDR3: TGTGCCAGCACCTCGAGAGGAGCGAGCACAGATACGCAGTATTTT.

The J gene is TRBJ1-6, the V gene TRBV25-1, with TRBD1 matching over 11 bases. Germline assignment: CDR1 MGHDK and CDR2 SYGVNS. This CDR3 is 15 amino acids long. The CDR3 sequence: CATRDRGNYNSPLHF. The CDR3, as DNA: TGTGCGACCCGGGACAGGGGGAACTATAATTCACCCCTCCACTTT.

The V call is TRBV29-1, the J call TRBJ1-1; tentatively, D is TRBD1 (5 bases). Germline-derived CDR1 and CDR2 are SQVTM and ANQGSEA. Trimming removed 1 base at V and 9 bases at J, with 15 bases between. The CDR3 consists of 13 residues. The CDR3 reads CSVEVRSGYKAFF. CDR3 sequence (DNA): TGCAGCGTTGAAGTAAGGTCAGGGTACAAAGCTTTCTTT.

V usage is TRBV28 and J usage is TRBJ2-2; D is unclear. The CDR3 runs to 11 residues. From germline, CDR1 is MDHEN and CDR2 SYDVKM. V was trimmed by 2 bases and J by 7 bases, leaving 2 bases between them. This CDR3 is CASSLRGELFF. The CDR3 DNA sequence: TGTGCCAGCAGTTTACGCGGGGAGCTGTTTTTT.

The V gene is TRBV6-2 or TRBV6-3, the J gene TRBJ2-2; 7 bases are shared with TRBD2. V lost 6 bases to trimming and J lost 7 bases; unmatched junction nucleotides: 8. CDR1 and CDR2 (germline): MNHEY, SVGEGT. CDR3 length equals 14 residues. As DNA, the CDR3 is TGTGCCAGCAGACCTCTAGCGGATAGCGGGGAGCTGTTTTTT. Amino acids: CASRPLADSGELFF.

The genes are TRBV3-1 (or the pseudogene TRBV3-2) and TRBJ2-1; 9 bases agree with TRBD1. Trimming took 4 bases from V and 9 from J; bases not matched to a gene: 7. The germline V gene has CDR1 LGHDT and CDR2 YNNKEL (reference sequence). The CDR3 covers 14 residues. DNA of the CDR3: TGTGCCAGCAGCCTCGACAGGGGGGGCGGTGAGCAGTTCTTC. Its translation: CASSLDRGGGEQFF.

This clone appeared a single time. The chain combines TRBV19 with TRBJ2-2; possible D gene TRBD1, 7 bases. V was pared by 5 bases and J by 4 bases, with 11 bases between. The CDR3 has 14 amino acids. The germline V gene encodes CDR1 LNHDA and CDR2 SQIVND (reference sequence). CDR3 amino acids: CASSPGGLTGELFF. The CDR3 bases are TGTGCCAGTAGTCCAGGGGGGCTCACCGGGGAGCTGTTTTTT. The full variable domain, rest sourced from reference TRBV19 and TRBJ2-2, is DGGITQSPKYLFRKEGQNVTLSCEQNLNHDAMYWYRQDPGQGLRLIYYSQIVNDFQKGDIAEGYSVSREKKESFPLTVTSAQKNPTAFYLCASSPGGLTGELFFGEGSRLTVL.